At least ten counts were recorded for the clone carrying this T cell receptor beta chain. The antigen remains unidentified. The data were taken from a study of T cells in Graves' hyperthyroidism and ophthalmopathy. RNA transcripts served as the template for amplifying TCR beta CDR3 regions. A set of HTBI primers served as the primers for a first-round RT-PCR of the TCR CDR3. TCRdb re-derived calls from the multiplex PCR reads in MiXCR, one entry per CDR3 protein. The sample has around 350,000 distinct CDR3 sequences; 19% are singletons. Notes on the study in general: Blood held most thyroid clonotypes expanded above 0.001 frequency.

Uncontrolled infections, other autoimmune diseases, pregnancy or lactation led to exclusion of patients. Clinical symptoms, serum thyroxine and TRAb, thyroid ultrasound and orbital computed tomography together formed the diagnostic basis. The source of the PBMCs was 9.5 to 10 ml of fresh peripheral blood. The sample comprised blood. This sequence was found in a woman in her late teens or twenties with Graves' hyperthyroidism.

Here the CDR3 DNA reads TGTGCCAGCAGCAGGGACAGGGGAGCCACTGAAGCTTTCTTT. Translated, it gives CASSRDRGATEAFF. This chain uses TRBV12-3 or TRBV12-4 with TRBJ1-1, with TRBD1 matching 10 bases. J was trimmed by 4 bases and V by 6 bases; bases with no gene match: 5. The CDR3 length is 14 residues.